The 24 T cell receptor beta chains given below trace back to one sample, sequenced in a study of PD-1 blockade in classical Hodgkin lymphoma. TCRdb's copy holds only in-frame clones and misses some; the assay was immunoSEQ multiplex PCR. Here the sample spans more than 20,000 clones, around 89% being singletons. Time point in this sample: cycle 4 day 1 (C4D1), after five to seven weeks of nivolumab. Every patient relapsed after autologous stem cell transplantation, and brentuximab vedotin exposure varied. The sample consisted of peripheral blood mononuclear cells (PBMCs), taken before the fourth cycle of nivolumab. These receptors came from a human donor with classical Hodgkin lymphoma.

The chain has TRBV27 and TRBJ2-7, with 9 nucleotides matching TRBD1. CDR1 MNHEY and CDR2 SMNVEV come from the germline V gene (reference sequence). The CDR3 covers 18 residues. With 6 bases clipped from V and 1 base from J, the junction kept 16 bases outside the gene matches. The CDR3 sequence: CASSKSGTGTGRSYEQYF. The CDR3, as DNA: TGTGCCAGCAGCAAGAGCGGAACCGGGACAGGGAGGTCCTACGAGCAGTACTTC.

The chain combines TRBV25-1 with TRBJ2-3, with D maybe TRBD2 (5 bases). V lost 1 base and J 10 bases, leaving 15 bases between the germline ends. Germline V gene sequence: CDR1 MGHDK, CDR2 SYGVNS. The CDR3 extends over 14 amino acids. The CDR3 protein is CASSEFLDSGAQYF. CDR3 in DNA: TGTGCCAGCAGTGAATTTTTGGACTCTGGGGCGCAGTATTTT. The full variable domain, with the rest looked up from reference TRBV25-1 and TRBJ2-3, is EADIYQTPRYLVIGTGKKITLECSQTMGHDKMYWYQQDPGMELHLIHYSYGVNSTEKGDLSSESTVSRIRTEHFPLTLESARPSHTSQYLCASSEFLDSGAQYFGPGTRLTVL.

This clone was seen a single time. The chain combines TRBV2 with TRBJ1-2; D ambiguous. Germline loops: CDR1 SNHLY, CDR2 FYNNEI. This CDR3 is 16 amino acids long. V was cut by 6 bases and J by 8 bases, with 25 bases left in between. DNA of the CDR3: TGTGCCAGCAGAGGGCTCCCCGGAGGGTCGGGTTGGGGCTACACCTTC. Its translation: CASRGLPGGSGWGYTF.

J is TRBJ2-4 and V is TRBV5-8, with TRBD1 identical over 7 bases. The germline CDR1 and CDR2 sequences are SGHTS and YDEGEE. Germline trimming cut 3 bases from V and 0 bases from J; bases unmatched to any gene: 3. The CDR3 contains 15 residues. The CDR3 sequence is CASSSRQGAKNIQYF. The DNA of the CDR3 is TGTGCCAGCAGCTCCCGACAGGGAGCCAAAAACATTCAGTACTTC.

This chain connects TRBV5-1 to TRBJ1-2; D not certain. Per germline, CDR1 SGHRS and CDR2 YFSETQ. V was clipped by 4 bases and J by 4 bases, with 26 bases between them. This CDR3 is built from 18 residues. The CDR3 loop reads CASSLRNSFDPISYGYTF. The CDR3 coding sequence is TGCGCCAGCAGCCTCCGGAACTCGTTTGACCCTATTTCCTATGGCTACACCTTC.

The rearrangement uses TRBV19 and TRBJ1-1; D ambiguous. V dropped 7 bases and J dropped 4 bases, with 10 bases sitting between them. Germline V gene sequence: CDR1 LNHDA, CDR2 SQIVND (reference sequence). This CDR3 has 12 residues. CDR3 nucleotide sequence: TGTGCCAGTAACATAGGAGGCACTGAAGCTTTCTTT. It codes for CASNIGGTEAFF.

The rearrangement links TRBV30 to TRBJ2-6, with D hard to call. The CDR3 has 16 amino acids. V was pared by 3 bases and J by 3 bases, with 15 bases between. Germline CDR1 reads GTSNPN; CDR2 reads SVGIG (reference sequence). The CDR3 sequence is CAWRDSGFGGANVLTF. CDR3 sequence (DNA): TGTGCCTGGAGAGATTCGGGTTTTGGTGGGGCCAACGTCCTGACTTTC.

The genes are TRBV5-6 and TRBJ1-5, with 8 bases lining up with TRBD1. Germline V gene sequence: CDR1 SGHDT, CDR2 YYEEEE. The CDR3 has 15 amino acids. The J segment lost 2 bases and the V segment lost 0 bases, leaving 1 base of the junction unmatched. The CDR3 DNA reads as TGTGCCAGCAGCTTGGCAGGGGGCGGCAATCAGCCCCAGCATTTT. Its protein product is CASSLAGGGNQPQHF. Variable domain in full (rest from reference TRBV5-6 and TRBJ1-5): DAGVTQSPTHLIKTRGQQVTLRCSPKSGHDTVSWYQQALGQGPQFIFQYYEEEERQRGNFPDRFSGHQFPNYSSELNVNALLLGDSALYLCASSLAGGGNQPQHFGDGTRLSIL.

The chain carries TRBV6-1 and TRBJ1-2, with D perhaps TRBD1 (6 bases). CDR3 length: 14 residues. V shed 7 bases and J shed 0 bases, with 12 bases lying between them. Germline loops: CDR1 MNHNS, CDR2 SASEGT. CDR3 protein: CASIWGAANYGYTF. CDR3 in DNA: TGTGCCAGCATCTGGGGGGCAGCTAACTATGGCTACACCTTC.

This rearrangement joins TRBV7-9 to TRBJ2-1, with 7 bases lining up with TRBD2. The CDR3 has 15 amino acids. Germline V gives CDR1 SEHNR, CDR2 FQNEAQ (reference sequence). J lost 7 bases, V lost 4 bases, and 10 bases had no gene match. This chain's CDR3 is CASSSQRGLRNEQFF. The CDR3 DNA sequence: TGTGCCAGCAGCTCCCAGCGGGGCCTAAGAAATGAGCAGTTCTTC.

The chain carries TRBV5-1 and TRBJ2-3; 8 bases are a match to TRBD1. Germline V CDR1 and CDR2: SGHRS, YFSETQ. This CDR3 is 15 amino acids long. V shed 0 bases and J 4 bases; nucleotides not matched to a gene: 4. In DNA form, the CDR3 reads TGCGCCAGCAGCTTGGTTGGACAGGGACCAGATACGCAGTATTTT. Translated: CASSLVGQGPDTQYF.

The chain couples TRBV30 to TRBJ1-2; D remains ambiguous. The CDR3 runs to 11 residues. V lost 3 bases and J 7 bases, leaving 9 bases between the germline ends. CDR1 is GTSNPN and CDR2 is SVGIG in the germline V gene (reference sequence). The CDR3: CAWRGRAGYTF. The DNA for the CDR3 is TGTGCCTGGAGAGGGAGGGCTGGCTACACCTTC.

The chain links TRBV2 to TRBJ1-1; 10 bases match TRBD1. The length of the CDR3 is 12 residues. V lost 5 bases to trimming and J lost 11 bases; unmatched junction nucleotides: 5. Looked up from germline, CDR1 is SNHLY and CDR2 is FYNNEI. CDR3 in amino acids: CASSKDRGPAFF. In DNA form, the CDR3 reads TGTGCCAGCAGTAAAGACAGGGGGCCCGCTTTCTTT. The variable domain in full, with the rest retrieved from reference TRBV2 and TRBJ1-1, is EPEVTQTPSHQVTQMGQEVILRCVPISNHLYFYWYRQILGQKVEFLVSFYNNEISEKSEIFDDQFSVERPDGSNFTLKIRSTKLEDSAMYFCASSKDRGPAFFGQGTRLTVV.

This clone was counted once. The chain carries TRBV6-6 and TRBJ1-2; D may be TRBD1 (6 bases). The CDR3 is 14 amino acids. In germline, CDR1 is MNHNY, CDR2 SVGAGI (reference sequence). V was shortened by 8 bases and J by 2 bases, with 15 bases between the two germline ends. As DNA, the CDR3 is TGTGCCAGCTCCGGGGGCAAGCGAAACTATGGCTACACCTTC. The encoded protein is CASSGGKRNYGYTF.

The chain couples TRBV11-3 to TRBJ2-7; D tentatively reads TRBD1 or TRBD2 (5 bases each). The CDR3 has 13 amino acids. Germline lookup yields CDR1 SGHNT and CDR2 YENEEA. V was pared by 5 bases and J by 5 bases, with 13 bases between. The CDR3 nucleotides read TGTGCCAGCAGCCGGGACGGCTGGGACGAGCAGTACTTC. As protein: CASSRDGWDEQYF.

The rearrangement links TRBV6-5 to TRBJ2-2, with D possibly being TRBD1 or TRBD2 (5 bases each). The V gene's germline CDR1 is MNHEY and CDR2 SVGAGI. Trimming cost V 6 bases and J 4 bases, with 12 bases left between them. This CDR3 is built from 14 residues. As DNA, the CDR3 is TGTGCCAGCAGCCAACAGGCGGGCACCGGGGAGCTGTTTTTT. This sequence encodes CASSQQAGTGELFF.

The chain is built from TRBV6-1 and TRBJ2-7; possibly TRBD1 for D (5 bases). The CDR3 loop spans 14 amino acids. V was pared by 1 base and J by 3 bases, with 10 bases between. Per the germline V gene, CDR1 is MNHNS and CDR2 is SASEGT. CDR3 region: CASSEGLGDYEQYF. The CDR3 DNA reads TGTGCCAGCAGTGAAGGTTTAGGGGACTACGAGCAGTACTTC.

The chain couples TRBV1 to TRBJ2-3; TRBD2 is the table's D call and was not checked against the DNA. TRBV1 counts as a pseudogene. CDR3 length equals 15 residues. In DNA form, the CDR3 reads TGCACCAGCAGCCATCTCCTAGCGGACACAGATACGCAGTATTTT. It is translated as CTSSHLLADTDTQYF.

The rearrangement joins TRBV7-9 to TRBJ1-6; TRBD1 aligns across 7 bases. The CDR3 has 14 amino acids. Germline V gene lookup returns CDR1 SEHNR and CDR2 FQNEAQ (reference sequence). V trimming: 5 bases; J trimming: 9 bases; junction bases outside the gene matches: 7. The CDR3 DNA is TGTGCCAGCAGCCAGGACAGGTGGGGTTCACCCCTCCACTTT. This translates into CASSQDRWGSPLHF.

This clone has just one count. The genes are TRBV5-6 and TRBJ1-2; D not resolved. Germline lookup yields CDR1 SGHDT and CDR2 YYEEEE. The CDR3 totals 13 residues. Trimming pared 0 bases from V and 8 bases from J, leaving 11 bases between. DNA for the CDR3: TGTGCCAGCAGCTTGGAGCCCCCCCGCGGCTACACCTTC. As protein: CASSLEPPRGYTF.

The rearrangement links TRBV5-4 to TRBJ1-2; possible D gene TRBD1, 6 bases. Per the germline V gene, CDR1 is SGHNT and CDR2 is YYREEE (reference sequence). This CDR3 is built from 16 residues. Trimming pared 6 bases from V and 3 bases from J, leaving 21 bases between. CDR3: CASTVGAGATDYGYTF. The CDR3 DNA follows: TGTGCCAGCACCGTCGGGGCAGGGGCCACCGACTATGGCTACACCTTC.

The chain recombines TRBV7-3 with TRBJ2-5, with TRBD2 matching over 10 bases. The germline V gene has CDR1 SGHTA and CDR2 FQGTGA. Trimming cost V 5 bases and J 3 bases; bases outside gene matches: 9. The CDR3 extends over 16 amino acids. Here the CDR3 DNA reads TGTGCCAGCAGCCAAGGGAGTCTAGCGGGGGAAGAGACCCAGTACTTC. Translation: CASSQGSLAGEETQYF.

The chain carries TRBV6-4 and TRBJ2-5; 9 bases agree with TRBD1. The CDR3 has 17 amino acids. Trimming at V came to 7 bases and at J to 2 bases, leaving 14 bases not matched to a gene. Germline values: CDR1 MRHNA, CDR2 SNTAGT. DNA for the CDR3: TGTGCCAGCAACCTCTCCCCTCAGGACAGGGGACAAGAGACCCAGTACTTC. This codes for CASNLSPQDRGQETQYF.

This sequence joins TRBV6-1 and TRBJ1-1; 12 positions match TRBD1. CDR1 and CDR2 (germline): MNHNS, SASEGT. Losses at the gene ends were 1 base for V and 0 bases for J; bases not matched to a gene: 15. The CDR3 length is 21 residues. CDR3 region: CASSEGDRGRPQIRMNTEAFF. The DNA for the CDR3 is TGTGCCAGCAGTGAAGGGGACAGGGGGCGCCCTCAAATAAGAATGAACACTGAAGCTTTCTTT.